Listed here is a single T cell receptor (beta chain). Its target is not known. In the same sample, other DNA sequences code for this CDR3. V was shortened by 1 base and J by 2 bases, with 8 bases between the two germline ends. CDR1 is SGHTA and CDR2 is FQGNSA in the germline V gene. This CDR3 has 14 amino acids. This record belongs to a study of beta chain features in type 1 diabetes. Background on the study: About 98,000,000 sorted cells were examined across all samples.

The authors reverse transcribed all of the isolated RNA, so sequencing captured expressed TCRB transcripts. Repertoires were generated with immunoSEQ multiplex PCR, while TCRdb's copy carries only in-frame clones and drops some. The sample comprises hundreds of thousands of clones, 17% of which are singletons, and 0.023% rests with the top ten. General study results and limits: Insertion counts at VDJ junctions were lower in type 1 diabetes patients, who also showed more deletions there. Sampled from patients, naive, central memory and Treg TCRB repertoires appeared more similar than those sampled from healthy donors.

This chain connects TRBV7-2 to TRBJ1-1; no clear D. The clonotype was recovered from a woman aged 18-29 years in good health. Material: naive CD4+ T cells from blood. CDR3 loop: CASSLVGPNTEAFF. CDR3 sequence (DNA): TGTGCCAGCAGCTTAGTAGGTCCCAACACTGAAGCTTTCTTT.